This T cell receptor (beta chain) was sequenced during a study of cytomegalovirus exposure and HLA in healthy donors. At the level of the study: Early on, a data release was issued that held 65 million to 100 million unique TCRs from HLA-typed donors. Among the approximately 380 donors who were genotyped, about 84% fell in the genetic ancestry cluster that is associated with self-reported Caucasian donors.

V was pared by 4 bases and J by 1 base, with 7 bases of the junction left unmatched. Germline lookup yields CDR1 SGHNT and CDR2 YYREEE (reference sequence). The CDR3 has 16 residues. The study's findings and limits: The study flagged some 180 TCR beta chains as cytomegalovirus-associated. Presence/absence analyses treated sequencing depth as roughly uniform across donors.

PCR used 60 Vbeta primers and 13 Jbeta primers. TCRdb keeps only in-frame clones here, not all; method: immunoSEQ multiplex PCR. Found here are approximately 170,000 clones, around 78% of them singletons; the top ten hold roughly 0.82%. Note on this clone: Its cognate antigen is unknown.

This rearrangement joins TRBV5-4 to TRBJ2-2; 7 nucleotides align to TRBD1. This receptor was taken from a female donor in good health and CMV-seronegative. The sequencing input was PBMCs. CDR3 residues: CASSPWDRMNTGELFF. The CDR3 DNA follows: TGTGCCAGCAGCCCCTGGGACAGAATGAACACCGGGGAGCTGTTTTTT.